Presented here are 17 T cell receptor beta chains from one specimen sequenced in a study of response to subunit inactivated influenza vaccine. TCRdb re-analysed the RT-PCR reads in MiXCR, keeping a single row per CDR3 protein. The sample has 700,000 to 900,000 distinct CDR3 sequences, less than 25% seen once. The material was PBMCs from blood, obtained 5 to 6 days after vaccination. The receptor set was obtained from a man aged 50-60 years who received an inactivated influenza vaccine.

The chain has TRBV5-1 and TRBJ2-1; a possible D gene is TRBD2 (6 bases). The CDR3 is made up of 15 amino acids. V was cut by 4 bases and J by 2 bases, with 13 bases left in between. CDR1 SGHRS and CDR2 YFSETQ come from the germline V gene. CDR3: CASSPEGTAYNEQFF. CDR3 DNA: TGCGCCAGCAGCCCGGAGGGTACAGCCTACAATGAGCAGTTCTTC.

This clonotype has just a few counts. This sequence joins TRBV18 and TRBJ2-1; 12 nucleotides match TRBD2. The junction had 8 bases not matched to a gene; V was cut back by 1 base and J by 4 bases. CDR1 and CDR2 (germline): KGHSH, LQKENI. This CDR3 has 18 residues. Written as DNA, the CDR3 is TGTGCCAGCTCACCACGGCTAGCGGGAGGGCCTATGTACAATGAGCAGTTCTTC. Translation: CASSPRLAGGPMYNEQFF.

This clonotype was seen a handful of times. The chain joins TRBV6-5 to TRBJ2-3; 8 positions agree with TRBD2. The CDR3 has 14 residues. Germline V CDR1 and CDR2: MNHEY, SVGAGI. The junction had 3 bases not matched to a gene; V was cut back by 2 bases and J by 5 bases. The CDR3 DNA follows: TGTGCCAGCAGTTACGGTCTAGCGGGAGATACGCAGTATTTT. Its translation is CASSYGLAGDTQYF.

The chain combines TRBV6-2 or TRBV6-3 with TRBJ2-1; 12 nucleotides match TRBD1. The ends lost 5 bases at V and 5 bases at J; junction bases unmatched: 13. Germline lookup yields CDR1 MNHEY and CDR2 SVGEGT. The CDR3 contains 18 residues. CDR3 loop: CASSNRDRGLRPHNEQFF. In DNA form, the CDR3 reads TGTGCCAGCAGTAATCGGGACAGGGGGCTTCGTCCCCACAATGAGCAGTTCTTC.

The rearrangement uses TRBV4-3 and TRBJ2-7; D unclear. CDR3 size: 13 residues. Between the trimmed V and J ends, which lost 1 base and 6 bases, there was a span of 10 bases. The germline V gene encodes CDR1 LGHNA and CDR2 YSLEER. The CDR3 sequence is CASSQVSSSEQYF. CDR3 DNA: TGCGCCAGCAGCCAAGTCTCCAGCAGCGAGCAGTACTTC.

The chain has TRBV4-1 and TRBJ2-7; no clear D gene. Trimming stripped 2 bases from V and 6 bases from J, with 8 bases between. CDR1 and CDR2 (germline): MGHRA, YSYEKL. This CDR3 comprises 12 residues. The CDR3 bases are TGCGCCAGCAGCCAACCAGGATTCGAGCAGTACTTC. Its protein is CASSQPGFEQYF.

The V call is TRBV7-2, the J call TRBJ2-2; D unclear. The germline V and J ends were trimmed by 6 bases and 7 bases, with 24 bases remaining between them. CDR1 and CDR2 (germline): SGHTA, FQGNSA. The CDR3 is 17 amino acids. The DNA of the CDR3 is TGTGCCAGCAGTCAAATAATGGGCGTACTTTCCGGCGGGGAGCTGTTTTTT. It translates to CASSQIMGVLSGGELFF.

This clonotype was counted ten times or more. This chain uses TRBV12-3 or TRBV12-4 with TRBJ2-3; TRBD1 aligns across 7 bases. The CDR3 totals 15 residues. V gave up 7 bases and J gave up 2 bases; unmatched junction bases: 9. The CDR3 bases are TGTGCCAGCAAACGGGACAGCGCCTTCACAGATACGCAGTATTTT. Protein sequence: CASKRDSAFTDTQYF.

This clonotype was seen more than once but under ten times. A junction boundary mismatches the germline segment, possibly from a read error. The chain links TRBV12-3 or TRBV12-4 to TRBJ2-1; TRBD2 aligns across 10 bases. This CDR3 is built from 16 residues. CDR3 in DNA: TGTGCCAGCAGTTTAGACAGCGGGAGGGTTTACAATGAGCAGGTCTTC. Encoded protein: CASSLDSGRVYNEQVF.

This clonotype was recorded a few times. V and J are TRBV12-3 or TRBV12-4 and TRBJ2-2, with D perhaps matching TRBD1 (6 bases). This CDR3 has 16 amino acids. V was shortened by 1 base and J by 6 bases, with 15 bases between the two germline ends. CDR3 coding DNA: TGTGCCAGCAGTTTAGGAGTAACAGGGCGGTCCGGGGAGCTGTTTTTT. Its translation: CASSLGVTGRSGELFF.

This clonotype was recorded at least ten times. This chain links TRBV10-3 with TRBJ2-1, with D maybe TRBD2 (6 bases). The length of the CDR3 is 15 residues. Trimming shortened V by 5 bases and J by 0 bases, and 11 bases separated the two germline ends. The germline V gene encodes CDR1 ENHRY and CDR2 SYGVKD. The CDR3 sequence is CAISRQAGSYNEQFF. The CDR3 DNA reads as TGTGCCATCAGTCGACAAGCGGGCTCCTACAATGAGCAGTTCTTC.

This clonotype occurred many times. The chain links TRBV7-9 to TRBJ2-3, with 12 bases identical to TRBD2. The CDR3 is 15 amino acids. J lost 3 bases, V lost 4 bases, and 2 bases had no gene match. Per germline, CDR1 SEHNR and CDR2 FQNEAQ (reference sequence). The CDR3 coding sequence is TGTGCCAGCAGCTCAGGACTAGCGGGGACAGATACGCAGTATTTT. Translating it yields CASSSGLAGTDTQYF.

The chain combines TRBV24-1 with TRBJ2-2; D ambiguous. There are 15 residues in the CDR3. Trimming stripped 5 bases from V and 3 bases from J, with 12 bases between. The germline V gene has CDR1 KGHDR and CDR2 SFDVKD. The CDR3 loop is CATSGPVSYTGELFF. In DNA, the CDR3 is TGTGCCACCAGTGGGCCCGTATCCTACACCGGGGAGCTGTTTTTT.

V usage is TRBV6-1 and J usage is TRBJ1-1; D call uncertain. Germline CDR1 reads MNHNS; CDR2 reads SASEGT. The germline V and J ends were trimmed by 2 bases and 7 bases, with 8 bases remaining between them. The CDR3 has 12 amino acids. DNA for the CDR3: TGTGCCAGCAGTGAAACCCGACGTGAAGCTTTCTTT. Protein: CASSETRREAFF.

In this sample, this clonotype turned up a few times. The gene calls are TRBV5-1 and TRBJ2-5; 7 bases align to TRBD1. From germline, CDR1 is SGHRS and CDR2 YFSETQ. J was trimmed by 3 bases and V by 4 bases; bases with no gene match: 3. There are 13 residues in the CDR3. The CDR3 here is CASSTDRKETQYF. In DNA form, the CDR3 reads TGCGCCAGCAGCACGGACAGGAAAGAGACCCAGTACTTC.

This clonotype occurred a few times. The V call is TRBV10-3, the J call TRBJ2-3, with 9 nucleotides matching TRBD2. CDR1 and CDR2 (germline): ENHRY, SYGVKD. Losses at the gene ends were 1 base for V and 3 bases for J; bases not matched to a gene: 2. The CDR3 totals 15 residues. CDR3 bases: TGTGCCATCAGTGAGTGGGGACTAGCAACAGATACGCAGTATTTT. This gives the protein CAISEWGLATDTQYF.

This clonotype was observed a handful of times. This sequence joins TRBV12-3 or TRBV12-4 and TRBJ2-2; D gene unclear. V lost 5 bases and J 7 bases, leaving 11 bases between the germline ends. The CDR3 runs to 13 residues. The CDR3 DNA sequence: TGTGCCAGCAGTCCCACCGGCGGCGGGGAGCTGTTTTTT. This codes for CASSPTGGGELFF.